The 24 T cell receptor beta chains listed next were all sequenced from one sample in a study of blood T cells in healthy people across ages (dated by TCRdb to about 2015). Receptor amplification or capture employed 5' RACE. TCRdb shows the sequencer as Illumina HiSeq 2500. A second about 6 to 11 cycle PCR used a sample-barcoded 5' primer and a J-beta primer mix. TCRdb reprocessed the public reads (quality trimming at Q25 with fastp, clone calling with MiXCR) and kept in-frame beta chains. Here each entry gathers all rows of one CDR3 protein and keeps the most common genes and DNA. For this sample there are some 1.5 million distinct CDR3 sequences; about 30% appear just once. The ten largest account for more than 6% of the sample. The sequenced sample was blood. Source of these receptors: a woman aged 25 to 45 in good health.

In its sample, this clonotype was seen a few times. The chain joins TRBV11-2 to TRBJ1-2; 7 positions agree with TRBD1. V was clipped by 1 base and J by 8 bases; unmatched bases: 4. The CDR3 covers 13 residues. Germline CDR1 and CDR2: SGHAT and FQNNGV. The chain's CDR3 is CASSLGKGAGYTF. The CDR3 coding sequence is TGTGCCAGCAGCTTAGGAAAGGGGGCCGGCTACACCTTC.

A note on this clonotype: A single base separates this from a much larger clone, so it may be a read error. The chain recombines TRBV4-3 with TRBJ2-4; possibly TRBD2 for D (6 bases). The germline V gene encodes CDR1 LGHNA and CDR2 YSLEER. The V and J ends lost 1 base and 15 bases respectively, with 25 bases between them. This CDR3 comprises 16 residues. Written as DNA, the CDR3 is TGCGCCAGCAGCCAAGTGAACGGGAGTGTGCACTACGAGCGGTACTTC. It translates to CASSQVNGSVHYERYF.

Notes on this clonotype: A much larger clone lies one base from this, so it may be a read error. The genes are TRBV20-1 and TRBJ2-1, with D uncertain. The J call may be wrong; the DNA end is better matched by TRBJ2-7. The CDR3 loop spans 16 amino acids. The germline CDR1 and CDR2 sequences are DFQATT and SNEGSKA (reference sequence). The CDR3 here is CSATDPVVSSYNEQYF. CDR3 in DNA: TGCAGTGCTACCGATCCCGTAGTTAGCTCCTACAATGAGCAGTACTTC.

The chain is built from TRBV5-1 and TRBJ2-5, with D unresolved. This CDR3 is 13 amino acids long. Germline values: CDR1 SGHRS, CDR2 YFSETQ. Trimming removed 4 bases from V and 7 bases from J, with 14 bases in between. As DNA, the CDR3 is TGCGCCAGCAGCCCTGAGTTGATAGGGACCCAGTACTTC. This encodes CASSPELIGTQYF.

This clonotype was counted between two and nine times. The V gene is TRBV3-1, the J gene TRBJ2-5; TRBD1 matches 8 bases. Gene TRBJ2-7 matches the end of the DNA better, so the J call may be wrong. The germline gives CDR1 LGHDT, CDR2 YNNKEL (reference sequence). This CDR3 region has 14 residues. This chain's CDR3 is CASSYTDRDAEQYF. CDR3 nucleotide sequence: TGTGCCAGCAGCTACACGGACAGGGATGCCGAGCAGTACTTC.

The sample holds a few counts of this clonotype. The V gene is TRBV28, the J gene TRBJ1-6; D is unclear. The CDR3 sequence is 14 residues long. CDR1 and CDR2 (germline): MDHEN, SYDVKM. With 2 bases removed from V and 8 bases from J, the gap between germline ends came to 10 bases. The CDR3 region has the DNA TGTGCCAGCAGTTTAGCCAACCTCCATTCACCCCTCCACTTT. Its protein is CASSLANLHSPLHF.

Notes on this clonotype: One base away lies a much larger clone, so this may be a sequencing read error. V and J are TRBV7-6 and TRBJ2-5; the D call may be TRBD1 or TRBD2 (5 bases each). The germline V and J ends were trimmed by 5 bases and 11 bases, with 21 bases remaining between them. The CDR3 runs 14 residues. Germline V gene sequence: CDR1 SGHVS, CDR2 FNYEAQ. CDR3 sequence reads: CASSHGADYNEQYF. The CDR3 DNA follows: TGTGCCAGCAGCCACGGGGCCGATTACAATGAGCAGTACTTC.

A few counts support this clonotype. V is TRBV9 and J is TRBJ2-3; a weak D match, TRBD2 (5 bases). V lost 4 bases to trimming and J lost 2 bases, with 20 bases between them. Germline loops: CDR1 SGDLS, CDR2 YYNGEE. CDR3 length equals 17 residues. Here the CDR3 reads CASSLSGVTPDTDTQYF. The CDR3, as DNA: TGTGCCAGCAGCCTTTCCGGGGTTACCCCCGACACAGATACGCAGTATTTT. Filled out from reference TRBV9 and TRBJ2-3, the complete variable domain reads DSGVTQTPKHLITATGQRVTLRCSPRSGDLSVYWYQQSLDQGLQFLIQYYNGEERAKGNILERFSAQQFPDLHSELNLSSLELGDSALYFCASSLSGVTPDTDTQYFGPGTRLTVL.

This clonotype was observed a few times. The chain carries TRBV10-3 and TRBJ1-1; TRBD1 agrees at 7 bases. The junction had 12 bases not matched to a gene; V was cut back by 11 bases and J by 0 bases. Germline V gene lookup returns CDR1 ENHRY and CDR2 SYGVKD. This CDR3 is 15 amino acids long. The CDR3 loop reads CAAGGQAGLNTEAFF. The CDR3 region has the DNA TGTGCCGCAGGAGGACAGGCCGGTCTGAACACTGAAGCTTTCTTT.

This clonotype was found a few times. The chain employs TRBV4-3 and TRBJ2-3, with TRBD2 identical over 10 bases. The germline V gene has CDR1 LGHNA and CDR2 YSLEER. This CDR3 contains 14 residues. The V and J ends lost 0 bases and 12 bases, in that order; junction bases with no gene match: 6. CDR3 nucleotides: TGCGCCAGCAGCCAAGATTACAGCGGGAGGGCCCAGTATTTT. Residues: CASSQDYSGRAQYF.

In regard to this clonotype: A single base separates this from a much larger clone, so it may be a read error. CDR3 nucleotide sequence: TGCGCCAGCCAAGGCGACGGGAATGAGCAGTACTTC. Its protein is CASQGDGNEQYF. The chain has TRBV5-1 and TRBJ2-7; D is possibly TRBD2 (5 bases). This CDR3 region has 12 residues. Germline loops: CDR1 SGHRS, CDR2 YFSETQ. V gave up 7 bases and J gave up 7 bases, with 15 bases separating them.

The genes are TRBV4-3 and TRBJ1-5; TRBD1 aligns across 8 bases. Germline V gene lookup returns CDR1 LGHNA and CDR2 YSLEER. The CDR3 sequence is 16 residues long. After removal of 0 bases from V and 4 bases from J, the junction contained 5 bases not matched to a gene. CDR3 protein: CASSQERQGQNQPQHF. CDR3 nucleotide sequence: TGCGCCAGCAGCCAAGAGCGACAGGGGCAAAATCAGCCCCAGCATTTT.

This rearrangement joins TRBV5-1 to TRBJ2-1, with D uncertain. CDR3 length equals 14 residues. Per the germline V gene, CDR1 is SGHRS and CDR2 is YFSETQ. Trimming left V 7 bases short and J 9 bases short, with 20 bases between. The CDR3 nucleotides read TGCGCCAGCCGTCCTATGGTGGCTGAGGTTGAGCAGTTCTTC. Its protein product is CASRPMVAEVEQFF.

CDR3 in DNA: TGTGCCAGCAGCCGGGGTGTAGCGGAGACCTACGAGCAGTACTTC. Residues: CASSRGVAETYEQYF. The J gene is TRBJ2-4, the V gene TRBV11-1, with D possibly being TRBD2 (6 bases). Near its end, the DNA agrees better with TRBJ2-7, so the J call may be wrong. The CDR3 sequence is 15 residues long. From germline, CDR1 is SGHAT and CDR2 FQDESV (reference sequence).

The chain employs TRBV6-5 and TRBJ2-1; D call uncertain. Germline assignment: CDR1 MNHEY and CDR2 SVGAGI. This CDR3 is built from 12 residues. V dropped 9 bases and J dropped 10 bases, with 16 bases sitting between them. The CDR3 here is CASRASSYEQFF. Here the CDR3 DNA reads TGTGCCAGTCGGGCCAGCTCCTACGAGCAGTTCTTC.

J is TRBJ2-1 and V is TRBV20-1; 7 nucleotides align to TRBD2. This CDR3 has 15 amino acids. V dropped 0 bases and J dropped 1; count of bases not matched to a gene: 3. Germline V CDR1 and CDR2: DFQATT, SNEGSKA (reference sequence). CDR3 residues: CSARDPAGSYNEQFF. For the CDR3, the DNA is TGCAGTGCTAGAGATCCAGCGGGATCCTACAATGAGCAGTTCTTC.

This clonotype was observed once. A read error may account for a junction end that differs from germline. This chain uses TRBV10-3 with TRBJ2-5; D may be TRBD1 or TRBD2 (6 bases each). Looked up from germline, CDR1 is ENHRY and CDR2 is SYGVKD. This CDR3 spans 14 amino acids. The CDR3 sequence is CAIRESGAQETQYF. The CDR3 nucleotides are TGTGCCATCAGGGAGTCGGGGGCCCAAGAGACCCAGTACTTC.

The chain employs TRBV11-2 and TRBJ1-5; 11 bases line up with TRBD1. Germline loops: CDR1 SGHAT, CDR2 FQNNGV. This CDR3 region has 16 residues. Trimming took 5 bases from V and 3 from J; bases not matched to a gene: 6. The CDR3 sequence is CASSPGTGGNNQPQHF. The CDR3 coding sequence is TGTGCCAGCAGCCCGGGGACAGGGGGTAACAATCAGCCCCAGCATTTT.

Comment on this clonotype: A much bigger clone sits one base away, suggesting this may be a read error. The chain has TRBV10-3 and TRBJ2-1; perhaps D is TRBD1 or TRBD2 (5 bases each). The CDR3 is 16 amino acids. Germline V gene sequence: CDR1 ENHRY, CDR2 SYGVKD. The CDR3, as DNA: TGTGCCATGAGTGACCCGGGACGGAGCTCCTACAATGAGCAGTTCTTC. Translating gives CAMSDPGRSSYNEQFF.

This clonotype appeared a few times. The rearrangement joins TRBV7-2 to TRBJ1-1, with 7 bases that match TRBD1. The V segment lost 0 bases and the J segment 4 bases; nucleotides outside the gene matches: 5. The germline V gene encodes CDR1 SGHTA and CDR2 FQGNSA. This CDR3 is 15 amino acids long. This CDR3 is CASSLARGQGTEAFF. CDR3 coding DNA: TGTGCCAGCAGCTTAGCTAGGGGGCAGGGCACTGAAGCTTTCTTT. The entire variable domain, with the rest obtained from reference TRBV7-2 and TRBJ1-1, is as follows: GAGVSQSPSNKVTEKGKDVELRCDPISGHTALYWYRQSLGQGLEFLIYFQGNSAPDKSGLPSDRFSAERTGGSVSTLTIQRTQQEDSAVYLCASSLARGQGTEAFFGQGTRLTVV.

The CDR3 sequence is CASSLYPASEQYF. The CDR3 DNA reads as TGCGCCAGCAGCTTGTACCCAGCGTCCGAGCAGTACTTC. The chain carries TRBV5-1 and TRBJ2-7, with D uncertain. V was clipped by 1 base and J by 6 bases, with 11 bases between them. The germline V gene encodes CDR1 SGHRS and CDR2 YFSETQ. The CDR3 is 13 residues long.

The chain combines TRBV15 with TRBJ2-2; 7 nucleotides agree with TRBD2. The length of the CDR3 is 16 residues. Germline V gene sequence: CDR1 LNHNV, CDR2 YYDKDF (reference sequence). V was clipped by 0 bases and J by 8 bases; unmatched bases: 9. The CDR3 loop reads CATSRDRASGRGELFF. The CDR3 region has the DNA TGTGCCACCAGCAGAGATAGGGCTAGCGGTCGTGGGGAGCTGTTTTTT.

This sequence joins TRBV3-1 and TRBJ2-3, with 11 bases identical to TRBD2. The J segment lost 6 bases and the V segment lost 3 bases, leaving 8 bases of the junction unmatched. In germline, CDR1 is LGHDT, CDR2 YNNKEL (reference sequence). The CDR3 runs 16 residues. In DNA, the CDR3 is TGTGCCAGCAGCCATCATGGACTAGCGGGTTCTGATACGCAGTATTTT. This gives the protein CASSHHGLAGSDTQYF.

The J gene is TRBJ2-1, the V gene TRBV7-2, with D hard to call. This CDR3 region has 15 residues. V was shortened by 2 bases and J by 6 bases, with 14 bases between the two germline ends. Looked up from germline, CDR1 is SGHTA and CDR2 is FQGNSA. CDR3 sequence (DNA): TGTGCCAGCAGCTTAACTGGTGATGCGGCCAATGAGCAGTTCTTC. This gives the protein CASSLTGDAANEQFF.